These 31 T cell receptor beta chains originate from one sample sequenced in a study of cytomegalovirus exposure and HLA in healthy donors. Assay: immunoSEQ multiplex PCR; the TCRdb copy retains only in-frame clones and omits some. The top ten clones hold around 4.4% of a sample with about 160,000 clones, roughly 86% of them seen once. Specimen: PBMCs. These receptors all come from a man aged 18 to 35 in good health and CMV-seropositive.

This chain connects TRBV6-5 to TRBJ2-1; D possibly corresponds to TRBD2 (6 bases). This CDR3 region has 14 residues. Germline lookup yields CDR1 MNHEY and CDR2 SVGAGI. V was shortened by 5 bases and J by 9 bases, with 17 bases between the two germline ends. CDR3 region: CASSNNGGVTEQFF. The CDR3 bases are TGTGCCAGCAGTAATAACGGGGGAGTTACTGAGCAGTTCTTC.

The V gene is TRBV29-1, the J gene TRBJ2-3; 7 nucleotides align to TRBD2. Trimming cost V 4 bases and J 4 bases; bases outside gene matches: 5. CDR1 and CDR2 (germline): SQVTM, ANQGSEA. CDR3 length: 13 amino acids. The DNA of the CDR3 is TGCAGCGTTGCCGGCGGGAGTGCAGATACGCAGTATTTT. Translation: CSVAGGSADTQYF.

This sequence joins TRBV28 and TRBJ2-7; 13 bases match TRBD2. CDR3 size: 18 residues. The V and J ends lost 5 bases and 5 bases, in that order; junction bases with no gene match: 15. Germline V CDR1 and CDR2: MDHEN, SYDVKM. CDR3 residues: CASSPRLLAGGPQDEQYF. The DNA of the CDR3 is TGTGCCAGCAGTCCCCGACTACTAGCGGGAGGGCCTCAGGACGAGCAGTACTTC. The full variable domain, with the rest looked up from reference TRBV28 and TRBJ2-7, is DVKVTQSSRYLVKRTGEKVFLECVQDMDHENMFWYRQDPGLGLRLIYFSYDVKMKEKGDIPEGYSVSREKKERFSLILESASTNQTSMYLCASSPRLLAGGPQDEQYFGPGTRLTVT.

DNA for the CDR3: TGCGCCAGCAGCCAACCTGGGACGGGAGACTACGAGCAGTACTTC. It is translated as CASSQPGTGDYEQYF. The V gene is TRBV4-1, the J gene TRBJ2-7, with TRBD2 as a possible D gene (6 bases). Trimming left V 2 bases short and J 3 bases short, with 14 bases between. The germline V gene encodes CDR1 MGHRA and CDR2 YSYEKL. This CDR3 has 15 amino acids.

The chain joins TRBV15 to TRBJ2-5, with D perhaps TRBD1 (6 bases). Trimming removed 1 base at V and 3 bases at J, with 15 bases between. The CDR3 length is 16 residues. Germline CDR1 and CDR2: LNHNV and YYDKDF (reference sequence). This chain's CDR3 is CATSRVGSGVEETQYF. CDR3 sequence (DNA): TGTGCCACCAGCAGAGTTGGGTCAGGGGTGGAAGAGACCCAGTACTTC. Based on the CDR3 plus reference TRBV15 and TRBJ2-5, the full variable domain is DAMVIQNPRYQVTQFGKPVTLSCSQTLNHNVMYWYQQKSSQAPKLLFHYYDKDFNNEADTPDNFQSRRPNTSFCFLDIRSPGLGDTAMYLCATSRVGSGVEETQYFGPGTRLLVL.

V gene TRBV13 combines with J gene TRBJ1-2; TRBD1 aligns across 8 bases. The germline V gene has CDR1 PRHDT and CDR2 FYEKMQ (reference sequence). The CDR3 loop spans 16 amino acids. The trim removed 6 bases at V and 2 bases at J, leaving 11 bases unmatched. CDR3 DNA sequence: TGTGCCAGCAGTGGGGGGACAGGAGGAACCAACTATGGCTACACCTTC. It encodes CASSGGTGGTNYGYTF.

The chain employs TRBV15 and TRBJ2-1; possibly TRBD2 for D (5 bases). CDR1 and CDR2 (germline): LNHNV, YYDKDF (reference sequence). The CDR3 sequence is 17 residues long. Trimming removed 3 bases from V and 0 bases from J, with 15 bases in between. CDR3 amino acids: CATSREIARSSYNEQFF. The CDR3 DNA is TGTGCCACCAGCAGGGAAATAGCGCGAAGCTCCTACAATGAGCAGTTCTTC.

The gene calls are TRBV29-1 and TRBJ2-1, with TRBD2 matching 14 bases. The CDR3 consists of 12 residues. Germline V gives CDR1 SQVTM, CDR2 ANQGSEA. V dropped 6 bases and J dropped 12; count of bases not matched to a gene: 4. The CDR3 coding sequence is TGCAGCGTCGCGGGACTAGCGGGAGTGCAGTTCTTC. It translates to CSVAGLAGVQFF.

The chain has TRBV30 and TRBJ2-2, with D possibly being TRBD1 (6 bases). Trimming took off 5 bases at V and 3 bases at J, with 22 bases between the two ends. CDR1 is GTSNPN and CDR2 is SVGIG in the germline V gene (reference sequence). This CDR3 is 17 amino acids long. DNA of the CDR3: TGTGCCTGGGGGTGGGCTAGGGGGACAACTTACACCGGGGAGCTGTTTTTT. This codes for CAWGWARGTTYTGELFF.

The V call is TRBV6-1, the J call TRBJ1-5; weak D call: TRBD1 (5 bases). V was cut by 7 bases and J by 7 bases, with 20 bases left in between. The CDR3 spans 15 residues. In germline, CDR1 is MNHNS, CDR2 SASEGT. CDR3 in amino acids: CASTPLGDSVQPQHF. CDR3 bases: TGTGCCAGCACACCTCTCGGGGACTCAGTCCAGCCCCAGCATTTT.

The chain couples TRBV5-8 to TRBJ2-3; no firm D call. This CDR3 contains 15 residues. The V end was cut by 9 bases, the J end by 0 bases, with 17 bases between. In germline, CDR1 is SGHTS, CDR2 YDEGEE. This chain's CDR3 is CAIPIGAESTDTQYF. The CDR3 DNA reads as TGTGCCATCCCAATCGGAGCAGAAAGCACAGATACGCAGTATTTT.

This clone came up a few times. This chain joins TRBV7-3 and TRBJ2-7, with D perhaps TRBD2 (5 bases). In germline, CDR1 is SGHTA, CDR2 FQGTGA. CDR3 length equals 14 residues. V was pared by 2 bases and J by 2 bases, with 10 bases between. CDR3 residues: CASSLSRGPYEQYF. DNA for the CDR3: TGTGCCAGCAGCTTATCTCGGGGTCCCTACGAGCAGTACTTC.

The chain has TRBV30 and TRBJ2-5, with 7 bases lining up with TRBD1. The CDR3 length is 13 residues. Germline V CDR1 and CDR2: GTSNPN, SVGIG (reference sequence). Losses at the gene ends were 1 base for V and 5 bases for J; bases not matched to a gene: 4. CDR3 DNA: TGTGCCTGGAGTGGAGGGGGCGAGGAGACCCAGTACTTC. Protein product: CAWSGGGEETQYF.

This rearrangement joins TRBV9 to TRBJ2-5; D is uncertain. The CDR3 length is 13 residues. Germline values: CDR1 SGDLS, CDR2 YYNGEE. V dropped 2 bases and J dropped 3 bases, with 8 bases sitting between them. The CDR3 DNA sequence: TGTGCCAGCAGCGTCTCGTTAGAAGAGACCCAGTACTTC. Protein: CASSVSLEETQYF.

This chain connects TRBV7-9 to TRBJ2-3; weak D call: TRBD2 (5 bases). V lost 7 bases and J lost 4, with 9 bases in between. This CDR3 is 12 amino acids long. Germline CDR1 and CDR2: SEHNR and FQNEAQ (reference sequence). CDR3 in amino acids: CASTLGADTQYF. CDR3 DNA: TGTGCCAGCACCCTCGGGGCAGATACGCAGTATTTT. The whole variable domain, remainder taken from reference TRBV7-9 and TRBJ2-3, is DTGVSQNPRHKITKRGQNVTFRCDPISEHNRLYWYRQTLGQGPEFLTYFQNEAQLEKSRLLSDRFSAERPKGSFSTLEIQRTEQGDSAMYLCASTLGADTQYFGPGTRLTVL.

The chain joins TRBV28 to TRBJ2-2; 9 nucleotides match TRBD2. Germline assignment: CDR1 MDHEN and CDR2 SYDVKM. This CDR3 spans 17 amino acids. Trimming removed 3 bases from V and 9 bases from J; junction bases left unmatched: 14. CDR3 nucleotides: TGTGCCAGCAGTTTTATCAATAGCGGGAGAGGGAACCGGGAGCTGTTTTTT. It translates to CASSFINSGRGNRELFF. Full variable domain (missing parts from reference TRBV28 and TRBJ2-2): DVKVTQSSRYLVKRTGEKVFLECVQDMDHENMFWYRQDPGLGLRLIYFSYDVKMKEKGDIPEGYSVSREKKERFSLILESASTNQTSMYLCASSFINSGRGNRELFFGEGSRLTVL.

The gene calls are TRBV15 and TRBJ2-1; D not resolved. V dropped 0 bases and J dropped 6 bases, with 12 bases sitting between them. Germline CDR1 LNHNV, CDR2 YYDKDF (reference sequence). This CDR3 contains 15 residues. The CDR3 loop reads CATSRDREISNEQFF. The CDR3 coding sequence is TGTGCCACCAGCAGAGATCGAGAAATCTCCAATGAGCAGTTCTTC.

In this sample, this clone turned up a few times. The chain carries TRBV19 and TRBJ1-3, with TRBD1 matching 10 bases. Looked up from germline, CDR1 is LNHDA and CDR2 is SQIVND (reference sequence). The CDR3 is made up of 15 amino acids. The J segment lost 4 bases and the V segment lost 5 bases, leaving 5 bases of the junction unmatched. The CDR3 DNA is TGTGCCAGTAGTGTCGGGACAGGGGTAGGAAACACCATATATTTT. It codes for CASSVGTGVGNTIYF.

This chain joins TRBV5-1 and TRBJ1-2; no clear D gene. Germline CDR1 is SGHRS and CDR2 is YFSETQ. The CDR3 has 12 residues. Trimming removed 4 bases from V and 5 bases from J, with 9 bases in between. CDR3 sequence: CASSTDKYGYTF. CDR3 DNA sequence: TGCGCCAGCAGCACCGACAAGTATGGCTACACCTTC.

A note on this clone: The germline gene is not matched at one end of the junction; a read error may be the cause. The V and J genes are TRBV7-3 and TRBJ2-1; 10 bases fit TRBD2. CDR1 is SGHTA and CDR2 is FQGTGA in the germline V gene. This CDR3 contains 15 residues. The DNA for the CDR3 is TGTGCCAGCAGCTTAGCTAGCGGGAGCTACAGTGAGCAGTTCTTC. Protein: CASSLASGSYSEQFF.

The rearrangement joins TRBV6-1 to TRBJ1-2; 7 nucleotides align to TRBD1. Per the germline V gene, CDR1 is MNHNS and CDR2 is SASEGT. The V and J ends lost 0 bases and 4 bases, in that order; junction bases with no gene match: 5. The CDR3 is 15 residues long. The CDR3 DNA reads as TGTGCCAGCAGTGAAGCGGACAGGCTGACCTATGGCTACACCTTC. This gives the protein CASSEADRLTYGYTF.

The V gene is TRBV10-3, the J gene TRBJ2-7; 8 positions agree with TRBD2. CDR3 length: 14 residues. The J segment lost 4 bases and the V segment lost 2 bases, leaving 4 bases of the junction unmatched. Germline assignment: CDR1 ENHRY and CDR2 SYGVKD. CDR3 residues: CAISEGIAGYEQYF. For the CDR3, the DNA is TGTGCCATCAGTGAGGGAATAGCGGGGTACGAGCAGTACTTC.

CDR3 sequence reads: CASSAGTSNTGELFF. The CDR3 nucleotides are TGTGCCAGCAGCGCCGGGACTTCTAACACCGGGGAGCTGTTTTTT. The chain is built from TRBV9 and TRBJ2-2, with D possibly being TRBD2 (6 bases). Germline V gene lookup returns CDR1 SGDLS and CDR2 YYNGEE. Trimming left V 3 bases short and J 2 bases short, with 11 bases between. This CDR3 region has 15 residues.

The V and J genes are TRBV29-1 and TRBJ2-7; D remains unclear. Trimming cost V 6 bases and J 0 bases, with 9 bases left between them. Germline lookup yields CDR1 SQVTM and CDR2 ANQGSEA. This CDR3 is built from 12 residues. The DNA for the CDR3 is TGCAGCGTCTTTACAGCCTCCTACGAGCAGTACTTC. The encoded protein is CSVFTASYEQYF.

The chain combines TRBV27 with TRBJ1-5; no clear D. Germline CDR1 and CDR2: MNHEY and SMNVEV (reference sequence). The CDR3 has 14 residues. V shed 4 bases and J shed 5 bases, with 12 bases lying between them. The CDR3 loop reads CASSYFGPDQPQHF. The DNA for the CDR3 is TGTGCCAGCAGTTACTTCGGTCCGGATCAGCCCCAGCATTTT.

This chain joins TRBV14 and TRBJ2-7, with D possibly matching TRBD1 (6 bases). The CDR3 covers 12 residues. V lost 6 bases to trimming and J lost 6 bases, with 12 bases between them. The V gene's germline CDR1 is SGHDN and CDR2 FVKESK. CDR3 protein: CASSAQGFEQYF. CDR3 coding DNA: TGTGCCAGCAGTGCACAGGGCTTCGAGCAGTACTTC.

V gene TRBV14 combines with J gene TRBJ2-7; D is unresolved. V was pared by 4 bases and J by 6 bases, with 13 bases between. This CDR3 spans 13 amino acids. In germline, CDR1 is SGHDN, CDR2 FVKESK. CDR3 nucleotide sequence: TGTGCCAGCAGCCCGCCGTCCCAGGTCGAGCAGTACTTC. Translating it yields CASSPPSQVEQYF.

DNA of the CDR3: TGCGCCAGCAGCCAGCTTCCCGGACTAGCGGGAGAGGAGGATACGCAGTATTTT. It codes for CASSQLPGLAGEEDTQYF. V and J are TRBV4-1 and TRBJ2-3; 13 bases are shared with TRBD2. The germline CDR1 and CDR2 sequences are MGHRA and YSYEKL. V was pared by 3 bases and J by 6 bases, with 12 bases of the junction left unmatched. The CDR3 is 18 amino acids.

CDR3: CASRLSPLLDGYTF. The CDR3 coding sequence is TGTGCCAGCAGACTCTCGCCCCTCCTGGATGGCTACACCTTC. This sequence joins TRBV2 and TRBJ1-2; D is uncertain. Germline CDR1 reads SNHLY; CDR2 reads FYNNEI. V dropped 6 bases and J dropped 6 bases, with 17 bases sitting between them. The CDR3 spans 14 residues.

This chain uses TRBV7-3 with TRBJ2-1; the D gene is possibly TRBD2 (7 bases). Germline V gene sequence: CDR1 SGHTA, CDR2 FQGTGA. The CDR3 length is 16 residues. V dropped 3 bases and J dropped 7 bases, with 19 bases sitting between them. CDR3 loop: CASSLSGGGGENEQFF. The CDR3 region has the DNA TGTGCCAGCAGCTTGTCAGGAGGGGGAGGGGAGAATGAGCAGTTCTTC.

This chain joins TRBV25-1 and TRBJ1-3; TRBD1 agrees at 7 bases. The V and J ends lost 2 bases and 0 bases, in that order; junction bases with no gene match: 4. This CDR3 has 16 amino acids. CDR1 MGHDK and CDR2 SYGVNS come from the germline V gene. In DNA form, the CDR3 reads TGTGCCAGCAGTGAAGAGGGGGCAAACTCTGGAAACACCATATATTTT. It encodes CASSEEGANSGNTIYF.